Listed here are 2 T cell receptor beta chains from one sample, sequenced in a study of cytomegalovirus exposure and HLA in healthy donors. The PCR had 60 Vbeta and 13 Jbeta primers. Sequencing used immunoSEQ multiplex PCR; TCRdb keeps in-frame clones, though not all of them. The sample holds about 160,000 clones; 84% are singletons and the top ten take 0.95% to 1.3%. Sequencing was carried out using PBMCs. These receptors all come from a man aged 30 to 45 in good health and CMV-seronegative.

The V call is TRBV5-1, the J call TRBJ2-7; perhaps TRBD2 as D (6 bases). The V gene lost 0 bases and the J gene lost 6 bases, with 10 bases spanning the gap. Germline V CDR1 and CDR2: SGHRS, YFSETQ. The CDR3 sequence is 13 residues long. The CDR3 reads CASSLDGGSEQYF. CDR3 sequence (DNA): TGCGCCAGCAGCTTGGATGGGGGGAGCGAGCAGTACTTC.

V and J are TRBV28 and TRBJ2-1; no firm D call. Germline V gene lookup returns CDR1 MDHEN and CDR2 SYDVKM. V dropped 4 bases and J dropped 4 bases, with 8 bases sitting between them. The CDR3 covers 13 residues. This CDR3 is CASSSTGYNEQFF. In nucleotides, the CDR3 is TGTGCCAGCAGTTCCACTGGTTACAATGAGCAGTTCTTC.